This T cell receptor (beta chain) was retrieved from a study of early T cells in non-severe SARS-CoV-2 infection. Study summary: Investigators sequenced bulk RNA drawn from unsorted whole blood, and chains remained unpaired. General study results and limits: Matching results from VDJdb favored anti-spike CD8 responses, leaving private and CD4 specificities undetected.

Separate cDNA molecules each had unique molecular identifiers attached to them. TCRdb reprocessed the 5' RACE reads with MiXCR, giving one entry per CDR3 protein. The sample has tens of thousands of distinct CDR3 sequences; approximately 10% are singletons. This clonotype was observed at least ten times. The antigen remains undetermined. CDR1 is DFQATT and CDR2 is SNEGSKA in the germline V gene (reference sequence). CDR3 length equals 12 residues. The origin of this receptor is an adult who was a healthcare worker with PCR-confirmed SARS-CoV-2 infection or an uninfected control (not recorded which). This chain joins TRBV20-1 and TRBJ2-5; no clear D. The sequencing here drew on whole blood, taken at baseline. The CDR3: CSLESQQETQYF. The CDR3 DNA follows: TGCAGCCTCGAGTCCCAGCAAGAGACCCAGTACTTC.